The 5 T cell receptor beta chains below come from one sample, sequenced in a study of T-cell memory formation after mild COVID-19. TCRdb reprocessed the 5' RACE reads via MiXCR and lists one record per CDR3 protein. The data hold 470,000 or so distinct CDR3 sequences, with roughly 17% observed a single time. The sample was PBMCs or a T cell subset sorted from them (not recorded which). These receptors all come from a man younger than 30 who had mild COVID-19 (a few samples of this study predate the infection). Cell type and time point are not known.

This clonotype has only a few counts. The chain recombines TRBV15 with TRBJ2-2; 9 bases fit TRBD1. With 8 bases clipped from V and 0 bases from J, the junction kept 10 bases outside the gene matches. Germline V gene sequence: CDR1 LNHNV, CDR2 YYDKDF (reference sequence). The CDR3 is made up of 17 amino acids. CDR3 region: CATSPAQGAANTGELFF. CDR3 sequence (DNA): TGTGCCACCTCCCCAGCACAGGGGGCCGCGAACACCGGGGAGCTGTTTTTT. Full variable domain (outside the CDR3, taken from reference TRBV15 and TRBJ2-2): DAMVIQNPRYQVTQFGKPVTLSCSQTLNHNVMYWYQQKSSQAPKLLFHYYDKDFNNEADTPDNFQSRRPNTSFCFLDIRSPGLGDTAMYLCATSPAQGAANTGELFFGEGSRLTVL.

The chain couples TRBV4-3 to TRBJ2-2, with 7 bases aligning to TRBD1. CDR3 length: 17 residues. With 5 bases clipped from V and 4 bases from J, the junction kept 13 bases outside the gene matches. Germline loops: CDR1 LGHNA, CDR2 YSLEER. This CDR3 is CASSSPPPSGGTGELFF. CDR3 coding DNA: TGCGCCAGCAGCTCCCCACCTCCCTCAGGGGGCACCGGGGAGCTGTTTTTT.

V usage is TRBV19 and J usage is TRBJ2-5; a possible D gene is TRBD1 (5 bases). This CDR3 comprises 13 residues. CDR1 is LNHDA and CDR2 is SQIVND in the germline V gene (reference sequence). With 3 bases removed from V and 4 bases from J, the gap between germline ends came to 9 bases. The DNA of the CDR3 is TGTGCCAGTAGTATCGGCAGGGTAGAGACCCAGTACTTC. This codes for CASSIGRVETQYF.

The table lists this clonotype with a few counts. The J gene is TRBJ1-5, the V gene TRBV7-2; possibly TRBD1 for D (6 bases). This CDR3 region has 13 residues. Deletions cut 7 bases from V and 7 bases from J, with 14 bases between. Looked up from germline, CDR1 is SGHTA and CDR2 is FQGNSA. The CDR3 DNA follows: TGTGCCAGCACTCGGGGGGCGAGGCAGCCCCAGCATTTT. Its translation: CASTRGARQPQHF.

This clonotype was detected a few times. A junction boundary mismatches the germline segment, possibly from a read error. The chain carries TRBV10-3 and TRBJ1-5; TRBD1 matches 8 bases. Germline CDR1 ENHRY, CDR2 SYGVKD. The CDR3 consists of 12 residues. The CDR3 reads CAIGQGNQPQHF. CDR3 DNA: TGTGCCATCGGACAGGGCAACCAGCCCCAGCATTTT.